The rows below give T cell receptor beta chains drawn from one sample of a study of beta chain features in type 1 diabetes. Profiled with immunoSEQ multiplex PCR; TCRdb holds only in-frame clones, not every one. Among hundreds of thousands of clones listed, roughly 13% were seen once. The material sequenced was naive CD4+ T cells from blood. The receptors stem from a man younger than 35 in good health. The CDR3 runs from the conserved cysteine through the conserved F or W. A D gene is named only where the DNA matches it firmly. A row's size may be missing; if present it is once, few, many or a size class.

len: 12; d_gene: -; abundance: -; j_gene: TRBJ2-7; v_gene: TRBV28; CDR3nt: TGTGCCACACTACAGGACTCCTACGAGCAGTACTTC; CDR3aa: CATLQDSYEQYF
len: 14; d_gene: -; abundance: -; j_gene: TRBJ2-7; v_gene: TRBV18; CDR3nt: TGTGCCAGCTCACCCCCAGGGGCGGCCTACGAGCAGTACTTC; CDR3aa: CASSPPGAAYEQYF
len: 13; d_gene: -; abundance: few; j_gene: TRBJ2-7; v_gene: TRBV30; CDR3nt: TGTGCCTGGAGCCCAGGCAGGGTGGGGGAGCAGTACTTC; CDR3aa: CAWSPGRVGEQYF
len: 13; d_gene: -; abundance: few; j_gene: TRBJ2-2; v_gene: TRBV9; CDR3nt: TGTGCCAGCAGCTCAGTGAACACCGGGGAGCTGTTTTTT; CDR3aa: CASSSVNTGELFF
len: 14; d_gene: -; abundance: few; j_gene: TRBJ2-5; v_gene: TRBV2; CDR3nt: TGTGCCAGCAGTACCATGCAGGTCCAAGAGACCCAGTACTTC; CDR3aa: CASSTMQVQETQYF
len: 13; d_gene: -; abundance: few; j_gene: TRBJ2-1; v_gene: TRBV7-9; CDR3nt: TGTGCCAGCAGCGCACGACTTTGGGATGAGCAGTTCTTC; CDR3aa: CASSARLWDEQFF
len: 14; d_gene: TRBD1; abundance: -; j_gene: TRBJ2-1; v_gene: TRBV7-2; CDR3nt: TGTGCCAGCAGCACCCGACAGGGCCGGGATGAGCAGTTCTTC; CDR3aa: CASSTRQGRDEQFF
len: 16; d_gene: TRBD1; abundance: -; j_gene: TRBJ1-2; v_gene: TRBV28; CDR3nt: TGTGCCAGCAGTTTAATACAGGGGGCCTTGTCCTATGGCTACACCTTC; CDR3aa: CASSLIQGALSYGYTF
len: 15; d_gene: -; abundance: -; j_gene: TRBJ2-6; v_gene: TRBV28; CDR3nt: TGTGCCAGCAGCACAGAGTGGTCTGGGGCCAACGTCCTGACTTTC; CDR3aa: CASSTEWSGANVLTF
len: 13; d_gene: -; abundance: few; j_gene: TRBJ2-7; v_gene: TRBV7-9; CDR3nt: TGTGCCAGCGCCGCCAACAGGGACCTCGAGCAGTACTTC; CDR3aa: CASAANRDLEQYF
len: 15; d_gene: TRBD2; abundance: few; j_gene: TRBJ2-1; v_gene: TRBV5-4; CDR3nt: TGTGCCAGCAGCTTGTTTGTTAGCGGGGGGAATGAGCAGTTCTTC; CDR3aa: CASSLFVSGGNEQFF
len: 13; d_gene: -; abundance: -; j_gene: TRBJ2-2; v_gene: TRBV11-2; CDR3nt: TGTGCCAGCAGCTTAGATCTATCCGGGGAGCTGTTTTTT; CDR3aa: CASSLDLSGELFF
len: 15; d_gene: TRBD1; abundance: -; j_gene: TRBJ2-7; v_gene: TRBV19; CDR3nt: TGTGCCAGTAGTTCCCCCGGACAGGCCGCCTACGAGCAGTACTTC; CDR3aa: CASSSPGQAAYEQYF
len: 16; d_gene: TRBD1; abundance: -; j_gene: TRBJ1-2; v_gene: TRBV7-2; CDR3nt: TGTGCCAGCAGCCCAACCACCGGACAGGGGATCTATGGCTACACCTTC; CDR3aa: CASSPTTGQGIYGYTF
len: 14; d_gene: -; abundance: few; j_gene: TRBJ2-1; v_gene: TRBV27; CDR3nt: TGTGCCAGCAGTGGGGGGAGCTCCTACAATGAGCAGTTCTTC; CDR3aa: CASSGGSSYNEQFF
len: 16; d_gene: -; abundance: few; j_gene: TRBJ2-6; v_gene: TRBV4-3; CDR3nt: TGCGCCAGCAGCCAAAGAAAGGGGTCCGGGGCCAACGTCCTGACTTTC; CDR3aa: CASSQRKGSGANVLTF
len: 14; d_gene: -; abundance: few; j_gene: TRBJ2-7; v_gene: TRBV27; CDR3nt: TGTGCCAGCAGTTTAAGACTGCTCGGCTACGAGCAGTACTTC; CDR3aa: CASSLRLLGYEQYF
len: 15; d_gene: TRBD1; abundance: few; j_gene: TRBJ2-7; v_gene: TRBV18; CDR3nt: TGTGCCAGCTCACCACGGGGACAGGGGGCCTACGAGCAGTACTTC; CDR3aa: CASSPRGQGAYEQYF